A selection of T cell receptor beta chains follows, all from one sample in a study of response to subunit inactivated influenza vaccine. TCRdb reprocessed the RT-PCR reads via MiXCR and lists one record per CDR3 protein. Of over 150,000 distinct CDR3 sequences detected, around 10% appear once; the ten largest clones hold roughly 40%. Source: CD8+ T cells sorted from PBMCs, taken less than 30 months after vaccination. These receptors were collected from a man between 50 and 69 years old who received an inactivated influenza vaccine. Both conserved end residues are part of each CDR3. The order of the fields is V gene, CDR3 protein.

v_gene: TRBV6-2/TRBV6-3
CDR3aa: CASSSWDSYSNQPQHF

v_gene: TRBV12-3/TRBV12-4
CDR3aa: CASRQQGSLETQYF

v_gene: TRBV3-1
CDR3aa: CASSGGFPDEQFF

v_gene: TRBV6-2/TRBV6-3
CDR3aa: CASSSPGLGNEQFF

v_gene: TRBV29-1
CDR3aa: CSAAGTGVGEKLFF

v_gene: TRBV9
CDR3aa: CASSVGGFSSSYEQYF

v_gene: TRBV7-6
CDR3aa: CASSLEPGANEKLFF

v_gene: TRBV4-3
CDR3aa: CASSRHRGGNQPQHF

v_gene: TRBV28
CDR3aa: CASRRAGEQYF

v_gene: TRBV7-3
CDR3aa: CASSFGDGPNTGELFF

v_gene: TRBV28
CDR3aa: CASSWDREDEQYF

v_gene: TRBV7-9
CDR3aa: CASSLWIAAGTEAFF

v_gene: TRBV11-2
CDR3aa: CASSLGQGLNTEAFF

v_gene: TRBV4-1
CDR3aa: CASSQDIVTINYGYTF

v_gene: TRBV6-2/TRBV6-3
CDR3aa: CASSPGVGADTQYF

v_gene: TRBV7-2
CDR3aa: CASSLGGGNTQYF

v_gene: TRBV4-2
CDR3aa: CASSQDFQGTIEAFF

v_gene: TRBV6-5
CDR3aa: CASSYSSPGYEQYF

v_gene: TRBV20-1
CDR3aa: CSARGQGGTQETQYF

v_gene: TRBV4-1
CDR3aa: CASSEGGSTDTQYF

v_gene: TRBV9
CDR3aa: CASSSEWTLQETQYF

v_gene: TRBV5-5
CDR3aa: CASSWGTGGFNEKLFF

v_gene: TRBV2
CDR3aa: CASSEARGSGYTF

v_gene: TRBV6-2/TRBV6-3
CDR3aa: CASSYAIRTSGRLPTDTQYF

v_gene: TRBV20-1
CDR3aa: CSARTSPTSYEQYF

v_gene: TRBV12-3/TRBV12-4
CDR3aa: CASRPPGGKLFF

v_gene: TRBV4-1
CDR3aa: CASSHGGADTQYF

v_gene: TRBV7-9
CDR3aa: CASSLASSWQFF

v_gene: TRBV20-1
CDR3aa: CSATWGYEQYF

v_gene: TRBV28
CDR3aa: CASSVLRDRQETQYF

v_gene: TRBV6-5
CDR3aa: CASSYNPGPGDTQYF

v_gene: TRBV20-1
CDR3aa: CSGESTDTQYF

v_gene: TRBV4-3
CDR3aa: CASSQDFSGNEGQPQHF

v_gene: TRBV27
CDR3aa: CASSLFLAGGLHEQFF

v_gene: TRBV7-6
CDR3aa: CASSLTEMSVQQYF

v_gene: TRBV4-1
CDR3aa: CASSQGAGTGFYEQYF

v_gene: TRBV20-1
CDR3aa: CSARGIEAYEQYF

v_gene: TRBV7-9
CDR3aa: CASSSAGPTLLKDYTF

v_gene: TRBV4-1
CDR3aa: CASSQVGGSGANVLTF

v_gene: TRBV7-8
CDR3aa: CASSFLSGRAPKNIQYF

v_gene: TRBV12-3/TRBV12-4
CDR3aa: CASSNRGDFGEQYF

v_gene: TRBV12-3/TRBV12-4
CDR3aa: CASSQGPAGNTIYF

v_gene: TRBV5-1
CDR3aa: CASSSGLAGLTSTDTQYF

v_gene: TRBV29-1
CDR3aa: CSVVGAGVLEQFF

v_gene: TRBV7-9
CDR3aa: CASSLAFGSDEQYF

v_gene: TRBV9
CDR3aa: CASSVEPGTGVHNEQFF

v_gene: TRBV2
CDR3aa: CASRIDSSEETQYF

v_gene: TRBV6-5
CDR3aa: CASSYSSGGYEQYF

v_gene: TRBV4-2
CDR3aa: CASSQAGGSSYNEQFF

v_gene: TRBV20-1
CDR3aa: CCARDPGTDTQYF

v_gene: TRBV4-3
CDR3aa: CASSQAAGLAFEQYF

v_gene: TRBV27
CDR3aa: CASSFGMYGREQYF

v_gene: TRBV15
CDR3aa: CATSREAVWASGRASDTQYF

v_gene: TRBV12-3/TRBV12-4
CDR3aa: CASSLPGQGAYEQYF

v_gene: TRBV9
CDR3aa: CASSVGSSSQETQYF